This T cell receptor (beta chain) emerged from a study of CD8+ T cells in alopecia areata. The treatment is: oral pan-JAK inhibitor, 5-10 mg twice daily. The germline CDR1 and CDR2 sequences are SGHTA and FQGNSA. The CDR3 spans 17 residues. V shed 4 bases, J shed 4 bases, and the junction held 13 bases outside the gene matches. RNA was extracted and reverse transcribed into cDNA as the sequencing template. Some clones are missing from TCRdb's copy, which holds only in-frame ones; the method was immunoSEQ multiplex PCR. The repertoire holds around 150,000 clones, with approximately 62% as singletons. V is TRBV7-2 and J is TRBJ2-3; 8 bases fit TRBD1. Here the sequenced sample was CD4+ T cells sorted from blood, taken at week 24, from a patient treated with tofacitinib. This clonotype was sampled from a human donor with alopecia areata. CDR3 loop: CASSSRTGWEAADTQYF. Here the CDR3 DNA reads TGTGCCAGCAGCTCCCGGACAGGGTGGGAGGCCGCAGATACGCAGTATTTT.